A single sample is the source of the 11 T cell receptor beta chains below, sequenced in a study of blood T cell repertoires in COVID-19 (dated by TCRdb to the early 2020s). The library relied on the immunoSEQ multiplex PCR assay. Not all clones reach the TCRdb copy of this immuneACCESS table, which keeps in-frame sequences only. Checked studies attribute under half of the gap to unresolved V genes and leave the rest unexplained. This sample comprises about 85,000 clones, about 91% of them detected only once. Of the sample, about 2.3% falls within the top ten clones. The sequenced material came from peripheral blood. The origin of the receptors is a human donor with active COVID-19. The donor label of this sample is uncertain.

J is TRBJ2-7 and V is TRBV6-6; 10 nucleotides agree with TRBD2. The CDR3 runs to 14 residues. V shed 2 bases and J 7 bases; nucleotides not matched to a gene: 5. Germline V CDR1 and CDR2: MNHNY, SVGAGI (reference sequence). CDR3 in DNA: TGTGCCAGCAGTTACAAAGCGGGGGGGGTGGAGCAGTACTTC. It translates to CASSYKAGGVEQYF.

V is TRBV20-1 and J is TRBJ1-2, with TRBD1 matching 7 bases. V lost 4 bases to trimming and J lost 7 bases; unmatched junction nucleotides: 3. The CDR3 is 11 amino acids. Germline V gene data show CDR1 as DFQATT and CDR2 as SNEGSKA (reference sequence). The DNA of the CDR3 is TGCAGTGCTACCGACAGGGTTGGCTACACCTTC. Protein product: CSATDRVGYTF.

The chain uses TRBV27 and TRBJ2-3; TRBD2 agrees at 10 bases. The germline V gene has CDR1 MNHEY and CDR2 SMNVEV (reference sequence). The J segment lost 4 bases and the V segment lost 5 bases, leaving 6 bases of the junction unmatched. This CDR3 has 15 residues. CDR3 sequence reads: CASSVSSGGSDTQYF. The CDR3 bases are TGTGCCAGCAGTGTCTCTAGCGGGGGTTCAGATACGCAGTATTTT.

The CDR3 coding sequence is TGTGCCAGCTCAATCGGGACAGCCCAAGAGACCCAGTACTTC. This encodes CASSIGTAQETQYF. This chain joins TRBV27 and TRBJ2-5, with 7 positions matching TRBD1. There are 14 residues in the CDR3. J gave up 1 base and V 8 bases, and 7 bases lay outside the gene matches. The V gene's germline CDR1 is MNHEY and CDR2 SMNVEV (reference sequence).

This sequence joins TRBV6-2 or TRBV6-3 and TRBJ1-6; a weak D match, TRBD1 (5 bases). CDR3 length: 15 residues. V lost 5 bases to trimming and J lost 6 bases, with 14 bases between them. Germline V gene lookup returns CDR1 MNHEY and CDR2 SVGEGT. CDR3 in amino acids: CASSGWTQINSPLHF. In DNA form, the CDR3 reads TGTGCCAGCAGTGGATGGACACAAATTAATTCACCCCTCCACTTT.

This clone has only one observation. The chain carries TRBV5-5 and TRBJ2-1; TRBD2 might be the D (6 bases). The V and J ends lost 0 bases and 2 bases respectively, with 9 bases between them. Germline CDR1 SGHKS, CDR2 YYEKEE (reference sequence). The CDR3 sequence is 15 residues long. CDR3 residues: CASSLGGIAYNEQFF. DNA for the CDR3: TGTGCCAGCAGCTTGGGCGGGATTGCCTACAATGAGCAGTTCTTC.

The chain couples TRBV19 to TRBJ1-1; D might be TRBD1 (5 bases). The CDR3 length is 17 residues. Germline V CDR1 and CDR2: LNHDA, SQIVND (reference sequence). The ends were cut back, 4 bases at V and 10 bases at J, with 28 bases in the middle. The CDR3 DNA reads TGTGCCAGTAGTACGCGATGGGGCATGGGGTCCATGGAGAGAGCTTTCTTT. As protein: CASSTRWGMGSMERAFF.

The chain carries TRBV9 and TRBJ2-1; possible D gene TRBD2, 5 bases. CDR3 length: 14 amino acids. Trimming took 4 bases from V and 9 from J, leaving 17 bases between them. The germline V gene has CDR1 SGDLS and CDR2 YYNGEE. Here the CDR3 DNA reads TGTGCCAGCAGCACGTCACTAGTTCCCGGTGAGCAGTTCTTC. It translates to CASSTSLVPGEQFF.

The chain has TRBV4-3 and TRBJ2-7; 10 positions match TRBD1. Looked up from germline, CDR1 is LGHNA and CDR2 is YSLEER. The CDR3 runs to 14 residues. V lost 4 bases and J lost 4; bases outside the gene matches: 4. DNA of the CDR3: TGCGCCAGCAGCCGACGGACAGGGGGGTACGAGCAGTACTTC. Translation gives CASSRRTGGYEQYF.

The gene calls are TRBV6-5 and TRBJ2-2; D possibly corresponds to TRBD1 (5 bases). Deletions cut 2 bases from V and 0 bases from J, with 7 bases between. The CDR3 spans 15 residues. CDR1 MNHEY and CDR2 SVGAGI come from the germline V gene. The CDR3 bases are TGTGCCAGCAGTTACGGCAGGGCGAACACCGGGGAGCTGTTTTTT. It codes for CASSYGRANTGELFF.

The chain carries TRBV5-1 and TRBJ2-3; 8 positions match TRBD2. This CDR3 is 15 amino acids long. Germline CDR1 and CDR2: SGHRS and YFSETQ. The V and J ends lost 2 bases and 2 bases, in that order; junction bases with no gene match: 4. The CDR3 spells CASSFQRGPTDTQYF. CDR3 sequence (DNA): TGCGCCAGCAGCTTCCAGCGGGGGCCCACAGATACGCAGTATTTT.